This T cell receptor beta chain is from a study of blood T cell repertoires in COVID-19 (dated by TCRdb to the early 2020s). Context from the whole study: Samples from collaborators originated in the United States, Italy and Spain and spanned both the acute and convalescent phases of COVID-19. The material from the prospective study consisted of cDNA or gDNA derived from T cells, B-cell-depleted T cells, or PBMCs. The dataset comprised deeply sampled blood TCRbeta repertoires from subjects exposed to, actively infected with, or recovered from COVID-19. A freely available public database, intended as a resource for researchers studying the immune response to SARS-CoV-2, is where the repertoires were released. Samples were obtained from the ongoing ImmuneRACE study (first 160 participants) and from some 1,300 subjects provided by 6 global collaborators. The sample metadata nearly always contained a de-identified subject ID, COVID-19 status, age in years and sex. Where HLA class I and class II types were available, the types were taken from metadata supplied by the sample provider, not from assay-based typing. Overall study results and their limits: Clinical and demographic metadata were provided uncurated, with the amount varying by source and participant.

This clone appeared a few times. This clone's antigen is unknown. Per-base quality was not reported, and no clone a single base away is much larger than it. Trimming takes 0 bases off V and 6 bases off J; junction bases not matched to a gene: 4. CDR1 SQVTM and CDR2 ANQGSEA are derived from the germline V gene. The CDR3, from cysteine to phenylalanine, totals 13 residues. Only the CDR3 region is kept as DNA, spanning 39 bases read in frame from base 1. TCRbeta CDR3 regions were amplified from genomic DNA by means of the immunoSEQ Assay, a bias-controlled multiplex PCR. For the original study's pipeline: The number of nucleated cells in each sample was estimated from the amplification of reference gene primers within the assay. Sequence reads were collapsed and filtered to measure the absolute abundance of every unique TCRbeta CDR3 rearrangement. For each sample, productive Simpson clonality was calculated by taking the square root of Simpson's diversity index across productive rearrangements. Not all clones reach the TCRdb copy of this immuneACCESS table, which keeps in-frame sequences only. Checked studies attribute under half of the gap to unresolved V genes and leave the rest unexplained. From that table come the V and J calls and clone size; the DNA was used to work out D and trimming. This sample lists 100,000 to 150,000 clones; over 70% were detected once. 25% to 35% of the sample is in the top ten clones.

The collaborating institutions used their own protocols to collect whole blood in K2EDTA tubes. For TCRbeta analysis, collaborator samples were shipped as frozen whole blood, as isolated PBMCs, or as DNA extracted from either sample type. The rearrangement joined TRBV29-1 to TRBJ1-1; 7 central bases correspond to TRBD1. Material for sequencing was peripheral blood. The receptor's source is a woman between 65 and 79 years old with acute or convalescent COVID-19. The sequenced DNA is TGCAGCGTTGAAGATCAGGGGGTCGCTGAAGCTTTCTTT. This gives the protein CSVEDQGVAEAFF.